This T cell receptor beta chain was sequenced in a study of blood T cell repertoires in COVID-19. Study-wide background: Acute and convalescent COVID-19 samples came from the United States, Italy and Spain.

Per the original data handling: Estimation of nucleated cell counts was performed using reference gene primer amplification. Using immunoSEQ multiplex PCR, the repertoire was profiled, and TCRdb retains in-frame clones only, with some absent. V and J calls and clone size are given by that table; D and trimming were obtained from the DNA. This table has over 150,000 clones, roughly 89% appearing once. This receptor was identified in a man between 45 and 60 years old with acute or convalescent COVID-19. The sequencing input was peripheral blood.

CDR3 loop: CASSLGQGGTEAFF. In nucleotides, the CDR3 is TGTGCCAGCAGTTTAGGACAGGGCGGCACTGAAGCTTTCTTT. J is TRBJ1-1 and V is TRBV28, with 8 nucleotides matching TRBD1. After removal of 2 bases from V and 4 bases from J, the junction contained 3 bases not matched to a gene. Germline V CDR1 and CDR2: MDHEN, SYDVKM. The CDR3 sequence is 14 residues long. Filled out from reference TRBV28 and TRBJ1-1, the complete variable domain reads DVKVTQSSRYLVKRTGEKVFLECVQDMDHENMFWYRQDPGLGLRLIYFSYDVKMKEKGDIPEGYSVSREKKERFSLILESASTNQTSMYLCASSLGQGGTEAFFGQGTRLTVV.